The 8 T cell receptor beta chains listed next were all sequenced from one sample in a study of T cell responses to AZD1222 COVID-19 vaccine. Assay: immunoSEQ multiplex PCR; the TCRdb copy retains only in-frame clones and omits some. The table records about 130,000 clones, about nine tenths of them present only once. The sequencing here drew on peripheral blood, taken on day 0 of MenACWY control vaccination. Source of these receptors: an adult in good health.

This chain uses TRBV11-2 with TRBJ2-2; 7 bases agree with TRBD2. CDR3 length equals 14 residues. Germline V gives CDR1 SGHAT, CDR2 FQNNGV. The V and J ends lost 4 bases and 4 bases, in that order; junction bases with no gene match: 3. The CDR3 nucleotides are TGTGCCAGCAGCTGGCTAGCGGTCACCGGGGAGCTGTTTTTT. This encodes CASSWLAVTGELFF.

V is TRBV4-1 and J is TRBJ2-5; 11 bases are shared with TRBD2. CDR1 and CDR2 from the germline V gene are MGHRA and YSYEKL. This CDR3 is 17 amino acids long. V lost 0 bases to trimming and J lost 2 bases; unmatched junction nucleotides: 5. CDR3 residues: CASSQDRTSGSQETQYF. CDR3 bases: TGCGCCAGCAGCCAAGATAGGACTAGCGGGTCACAAGAGACCCAGTACTTC.

The chain links TRBV6-2 or TRBV6-3 to TRBJ1-5, with D maybe TRBD1 (6 bases). V was shortened by 2 bases and J by 4 bases, with 9 bases between the two germline ends. Germline V lookup: CDR1 MNHEY, CDR2 SVGEGT. This CDR3 comprises 14 residues. The CDR3 DNA is TGTGCCAGCAGTTACGGGGGGCCGAATCAGCCCCAGCATTTT. Encoded protein: CASSYGGPNQPQHF.

This chain joins TRBV5-1 and TRBJ1-5, with D possibly matching TRBD1 (6 bases). Germline V gives CDR1 SGHRS, CDR2 YFSETQ. There are 14 residues in the CDR3. Trimming cost V 4 bases and J 3 bases, with 11 bases left between them. The CDR3 protein is CASSVDSHNQPQHF. The DNA for the CDR3 is TGCGCCAGCAGCGTGGACAGTCACAATCAGCCCCAGCATTTT.

This clone has a single count. The chain carries TRBV12-5 and TRBJ2-1, with 12 positions matching TRBD2. Germline V gene lookup returns CDR1 LGHNT and CDR2 FRNRAP. The V segment lost 7 bases and the J segment 7 bases; nucleotides outside the gene matches: 8. This CDR3 spans 15 amino acids. CDR3 in amino acids: CASDTGLAGPNEQFF. The DNA for the CDR3 is TGTGCTAGTGACACCGGACTAGCGGGACCAAATGAGCAGTTCTTC.

For this clone: This sample includes further DNA sequences coding for the same CDR3. The V and J genes are TRBV5-1 and TRBJ1-1; tentative D call: TRBD1 (6 bases). The CDR3 is 14 residues long. Trimming took 2 bases from V and 0 from J, leaving 8 bases between them. Germline CDR1 SGHRS, CDR2 YFSETQ. The CDR3 sequence is CASSFTGMNTEAFF. The CDR3 region has the DNA TGCGCCAGCAGCTTCACAGGGATGAACACTGAAGCTTTCTTT.

The chain employs TRBV4-2 and TRBJ1-2, with a weak D call TRBD1 (6 bases). The CDR3 totals 15 residues. V was clipped by 1 base and J by 0 bases, with 9 bases between them. Germline loops: CDR1 LGHNA, CDR2 YNFKEQ. CDR3 region: CASSQGGGTNYGYTF. CDR3 sequence (DNA): TGTGCCAGCAGCCAAGGGGGGGGCACTAACTATGGCTACACCTTC.

The CDR3 is CASSFESGQANYGYTF. CDR3 bases: TGTGCCAGCAGTTTCGAATCGGGACAGGCTAACTATGGCTACACCTTC. V and J are TRBV28 and TRBJ1-2; 8 nucleotides match TRBD1. CDR1 is MDHEN and CDR2 is SYDVKM in the germline V gene. V lost 3 bases, J lost 0 bases, and 6 bases stayed unmatched. The CDR3 is 16 residues long.